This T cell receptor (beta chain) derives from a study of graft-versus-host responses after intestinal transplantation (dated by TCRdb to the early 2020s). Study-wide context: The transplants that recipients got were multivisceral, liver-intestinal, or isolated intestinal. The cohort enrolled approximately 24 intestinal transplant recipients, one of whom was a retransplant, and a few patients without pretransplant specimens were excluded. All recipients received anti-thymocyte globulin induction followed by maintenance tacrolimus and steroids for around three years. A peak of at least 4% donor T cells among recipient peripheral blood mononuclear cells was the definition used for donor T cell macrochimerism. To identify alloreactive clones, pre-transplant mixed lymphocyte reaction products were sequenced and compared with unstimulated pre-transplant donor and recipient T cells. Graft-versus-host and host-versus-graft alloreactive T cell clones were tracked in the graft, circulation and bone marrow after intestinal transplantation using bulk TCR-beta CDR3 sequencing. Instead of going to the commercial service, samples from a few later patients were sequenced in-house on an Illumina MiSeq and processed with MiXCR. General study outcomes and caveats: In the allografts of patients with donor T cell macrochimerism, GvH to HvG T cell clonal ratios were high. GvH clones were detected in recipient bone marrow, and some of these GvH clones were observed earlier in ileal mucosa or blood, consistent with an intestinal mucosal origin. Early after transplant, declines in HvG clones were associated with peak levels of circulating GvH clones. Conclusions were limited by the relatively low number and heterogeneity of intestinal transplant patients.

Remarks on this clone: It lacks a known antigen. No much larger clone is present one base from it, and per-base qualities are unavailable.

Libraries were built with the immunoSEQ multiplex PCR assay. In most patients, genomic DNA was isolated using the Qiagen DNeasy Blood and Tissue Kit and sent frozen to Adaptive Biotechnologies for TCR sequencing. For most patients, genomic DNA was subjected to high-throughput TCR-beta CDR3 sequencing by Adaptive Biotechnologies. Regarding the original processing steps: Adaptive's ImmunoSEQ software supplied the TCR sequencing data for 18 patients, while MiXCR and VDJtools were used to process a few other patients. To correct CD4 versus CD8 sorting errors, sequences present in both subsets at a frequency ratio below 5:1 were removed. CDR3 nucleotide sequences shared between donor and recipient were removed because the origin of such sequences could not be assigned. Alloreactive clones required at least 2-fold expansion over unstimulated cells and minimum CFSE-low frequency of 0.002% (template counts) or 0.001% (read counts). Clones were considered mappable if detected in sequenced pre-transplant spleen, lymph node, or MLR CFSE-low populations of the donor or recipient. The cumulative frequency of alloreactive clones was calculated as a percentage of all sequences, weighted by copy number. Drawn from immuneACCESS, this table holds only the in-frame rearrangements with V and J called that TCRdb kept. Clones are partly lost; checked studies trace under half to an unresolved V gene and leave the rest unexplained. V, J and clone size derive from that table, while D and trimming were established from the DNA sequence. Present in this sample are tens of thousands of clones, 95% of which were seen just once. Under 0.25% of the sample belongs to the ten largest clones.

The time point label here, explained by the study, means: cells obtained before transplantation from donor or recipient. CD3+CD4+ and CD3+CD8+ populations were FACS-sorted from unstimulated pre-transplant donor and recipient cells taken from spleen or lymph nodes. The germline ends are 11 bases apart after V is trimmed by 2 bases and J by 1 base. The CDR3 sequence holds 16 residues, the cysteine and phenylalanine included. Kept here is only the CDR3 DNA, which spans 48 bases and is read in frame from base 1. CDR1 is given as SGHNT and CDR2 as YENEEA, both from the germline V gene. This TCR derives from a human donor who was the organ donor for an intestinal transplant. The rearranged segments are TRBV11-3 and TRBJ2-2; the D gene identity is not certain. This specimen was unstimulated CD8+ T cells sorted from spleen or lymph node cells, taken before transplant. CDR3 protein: CASSLRETKNTGELFF. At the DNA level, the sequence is TGTGCCAGCAGCTTACGCGAGACGAAGAACACCGGGGAGCTGTTTTTT.